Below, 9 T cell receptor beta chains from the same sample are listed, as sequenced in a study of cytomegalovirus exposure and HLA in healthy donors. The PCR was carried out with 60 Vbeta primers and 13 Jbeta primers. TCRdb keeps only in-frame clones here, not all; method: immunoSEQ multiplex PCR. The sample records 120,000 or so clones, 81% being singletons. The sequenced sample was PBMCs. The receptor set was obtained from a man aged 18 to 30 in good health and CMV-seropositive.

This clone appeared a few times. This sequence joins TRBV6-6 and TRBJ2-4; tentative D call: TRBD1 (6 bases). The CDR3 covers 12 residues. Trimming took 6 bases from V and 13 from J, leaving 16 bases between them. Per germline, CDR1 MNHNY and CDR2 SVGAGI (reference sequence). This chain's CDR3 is CASSQQGLVQYF. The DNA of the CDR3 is TGTGCCAGCAGCCAACAGGGTTTGGTACAGTACTTC.

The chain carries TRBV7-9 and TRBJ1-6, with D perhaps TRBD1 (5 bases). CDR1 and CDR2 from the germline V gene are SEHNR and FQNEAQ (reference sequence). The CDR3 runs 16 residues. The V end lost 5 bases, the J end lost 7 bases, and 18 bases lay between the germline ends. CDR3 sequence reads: CASSLPPREGNSPLHF. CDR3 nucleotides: TGTGCCAGCAGCCTCCCCCCCAGGGAAGGGAATTCACCCCTCCACTTT.

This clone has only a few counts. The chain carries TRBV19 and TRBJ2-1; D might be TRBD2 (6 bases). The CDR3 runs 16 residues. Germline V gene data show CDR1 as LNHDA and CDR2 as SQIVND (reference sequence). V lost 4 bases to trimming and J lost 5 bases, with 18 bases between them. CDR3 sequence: CASSTRRASEDNEQFF. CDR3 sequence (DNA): TGTGCCAGTAGTACCCGGAGGGCAAGTGAAGACAATGAGCAGTTCTTC. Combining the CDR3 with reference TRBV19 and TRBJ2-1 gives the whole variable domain DGGITQSPKYLFRKEGQNVTLSCEQNLNHDAMYWYRQDPGQGLRLIYYSQIVNDFQKGDIAEGYSVSREKKESFPLTVTSAQKNPTAFYLCASSTRRASEDNEQFFGPGTRLTVL.

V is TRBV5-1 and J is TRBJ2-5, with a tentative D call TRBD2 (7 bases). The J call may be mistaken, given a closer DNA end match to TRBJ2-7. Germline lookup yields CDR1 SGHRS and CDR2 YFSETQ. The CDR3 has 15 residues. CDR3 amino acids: CASSLFGGHSYEQYF. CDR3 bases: TGCGCCAGCAGCTTATTCGGGGGGCACTCCTACGAGCAGTACTTC.

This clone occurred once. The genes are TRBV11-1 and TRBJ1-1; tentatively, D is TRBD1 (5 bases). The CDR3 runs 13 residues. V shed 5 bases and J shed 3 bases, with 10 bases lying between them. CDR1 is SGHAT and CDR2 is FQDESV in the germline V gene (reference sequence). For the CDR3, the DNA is TGTGCCAGCAGCCTAAGGGGATACACTGAAGCTTTCTTT. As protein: CASSLRGYTEAFF.

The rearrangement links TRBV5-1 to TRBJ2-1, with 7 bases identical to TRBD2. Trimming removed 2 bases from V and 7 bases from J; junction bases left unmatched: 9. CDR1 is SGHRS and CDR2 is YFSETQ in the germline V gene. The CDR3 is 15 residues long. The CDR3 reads CASSFGGGPRNEQFF. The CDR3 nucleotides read TGCGCCAGCAGCTTCGGGGGAGGGCCTCGAAATGAGCAGTTCTTC. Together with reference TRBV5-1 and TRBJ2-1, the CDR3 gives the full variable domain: KAGVTQTPRYLIKTRGQQVTLSCSPISGHRSVSWYQQTPGQGLQFLFEYFSETQRNKGNFPGRFSGRQFSNSRSEMNVSTLELGDSALYLCASSFGGGPRNEQFFGPGTRLTVL.

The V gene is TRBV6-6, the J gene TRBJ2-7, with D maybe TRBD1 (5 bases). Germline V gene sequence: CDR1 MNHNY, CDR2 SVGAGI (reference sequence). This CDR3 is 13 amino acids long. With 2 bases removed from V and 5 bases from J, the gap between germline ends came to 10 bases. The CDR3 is CASSYRQKHEQYF. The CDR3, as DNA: TGTGCCAGCAGTTACCGACAGAAACACGAGCAGTACTTC.

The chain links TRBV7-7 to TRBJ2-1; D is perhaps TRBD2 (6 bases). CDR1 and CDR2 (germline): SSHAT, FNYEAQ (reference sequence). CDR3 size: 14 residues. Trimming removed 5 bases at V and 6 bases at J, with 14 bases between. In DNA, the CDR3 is TGTGCCAGCAGCACCGGGACTCACAGCAATGAGCAGTTCTTC. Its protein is CASSTGTHSNEQFF. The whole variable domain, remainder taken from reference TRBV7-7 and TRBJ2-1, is GAGVSQSPRYKVTKRGQDVTLRCDPISSHATLYWYQQALGQGPEFLTYFNYEAQPDKSGLPSDRFSAERPEGSISTLTIQRTEQRDSAMYRCASSTGTHSNEQFFGPGTRLTVL.

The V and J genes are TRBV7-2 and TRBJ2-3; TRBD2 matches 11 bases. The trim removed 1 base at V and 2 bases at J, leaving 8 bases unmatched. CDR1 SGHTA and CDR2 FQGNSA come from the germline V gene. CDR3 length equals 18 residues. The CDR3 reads CASSLVPRLAGNTDTQYF. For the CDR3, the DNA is TGTGCCAGCAGCTTAGTGCCAAGACTAGCGGGAAACACAGATACGCAGTATTTT.